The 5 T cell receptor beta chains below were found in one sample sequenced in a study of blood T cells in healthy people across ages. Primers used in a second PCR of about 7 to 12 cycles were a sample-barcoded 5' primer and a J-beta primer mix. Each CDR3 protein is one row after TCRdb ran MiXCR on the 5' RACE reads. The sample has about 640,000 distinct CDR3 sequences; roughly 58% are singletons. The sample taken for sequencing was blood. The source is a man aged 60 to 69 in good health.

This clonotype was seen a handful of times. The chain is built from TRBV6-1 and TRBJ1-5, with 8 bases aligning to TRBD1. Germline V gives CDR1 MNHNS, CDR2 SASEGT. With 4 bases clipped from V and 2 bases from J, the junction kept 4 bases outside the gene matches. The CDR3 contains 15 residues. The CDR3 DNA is TGTGCCAGCAGTGCCCAGGGGGCAGGCAATCAGCCCCAGCATTTT. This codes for CASSAQGAGNQPQHF.

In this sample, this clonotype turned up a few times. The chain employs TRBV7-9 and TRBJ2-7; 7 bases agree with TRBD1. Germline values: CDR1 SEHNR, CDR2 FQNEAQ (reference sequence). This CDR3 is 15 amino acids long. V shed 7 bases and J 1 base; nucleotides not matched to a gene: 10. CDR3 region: CASNRTGTPSYEQYF. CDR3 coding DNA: TGTGCCAGCAACCGGACAGGAACCCCTTCCTACGAGCAGTACTTC.

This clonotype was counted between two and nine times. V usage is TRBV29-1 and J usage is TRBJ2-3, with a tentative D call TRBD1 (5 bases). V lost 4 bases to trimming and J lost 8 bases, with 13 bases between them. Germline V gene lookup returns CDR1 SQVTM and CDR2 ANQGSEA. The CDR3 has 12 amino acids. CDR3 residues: CSVVRERGTQYF. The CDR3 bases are TGCAGCGTTGTCAGGGAAAGGGGTACGCAGTATTTT.

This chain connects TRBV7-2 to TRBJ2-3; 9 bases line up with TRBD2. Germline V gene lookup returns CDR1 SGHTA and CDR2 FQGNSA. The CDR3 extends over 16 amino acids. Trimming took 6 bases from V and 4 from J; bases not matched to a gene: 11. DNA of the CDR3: TGTGCCAGCAGTCATGGGAGCGGGGGGCGCGCAGATACGCAGTATTTT. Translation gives CASSHGSGGRADTQYF.

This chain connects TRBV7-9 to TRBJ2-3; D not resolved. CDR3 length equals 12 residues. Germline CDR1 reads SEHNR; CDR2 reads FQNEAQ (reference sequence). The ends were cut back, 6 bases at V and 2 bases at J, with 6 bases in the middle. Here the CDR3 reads CASSMNTDTQYF. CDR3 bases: TGTGCCAGCAGTATGAACACAGATACGCAGTATTTT.